The 30 T cell receptor beta chains given below trace back to one sample, sequenced in a study of Graves' ophthalmopathy and Graves' hyperthyroidism. RNA transcripts were the source from which TCR beta CDR3 regions were amplified. The library came from an HTBI-primed first-round RT-PCR and a second-round multiplex PCR. One entry per CDR3 protein results from TCRdb running MiXCR on the multiplex PCR reads. The sample lists approximately 1.2 million distinct CDR3 sequences; approximately 35% were seen once. Sequencing input: peripheral blood or thyroid tissue (not recorded which). The source of these receptors is an adult man with Graves' hyperthyroidism.

This clonotype was detected a few times. V is TRBV6-2 or TRBV6-3 and J is TRBJ1-1, with D unresolved. This CDR3 is 14 amino acids long. The germline gives CDR1 MNHEY, CDR2 SVGEGT. V lost 7 bases and J lost 1, with 13 bases in between. The CDR3 DNA reads TGTGCCAGCACCGAACAGTGGCAGAACACTGAAGCTTTCTTT. Its translation is CASTEQWQNTEAFF.

J is TRBJ2-7 and V is TRBV6-2 or TRBV6-3; D is uncertain. V shed 5 bases and J shed 3 bases, with 11 bases lying between them. Germline V lookup: CDR1 MNHEY, CDR2 SVGEGT. The CDR3 has 13 amino acids. In nucleotides, the CDR3 is TGTGCCAGCAGTGTCCCGGGTAACTACGAGCAGTACTTC. This codes for CASSVPGNYEQYF.

This clonotype was seen a handful of times. V usage is TRBV6-5 and J usage is TRBJ2-1; the match to TRBD1 covers 8 bases. This CDR3 contains 14 residues. Germline V gene sequence: CDR1 MNHEY, CDR2 SVGAGI. Unmatched junction bases numbered 9, after V lost 6 bases and J lost 8 bases. In nucleotides, the CDR3 is TGTGCCAGCAGCTTACAGGGGGTGTTCGATGAGCAGTTCTTC. Protein: CASSLQGVFDEQFF.

V usage is TRBV12-3 or TRBV12-4 and J usage is TRBJ2-2, with 8 bases identical to TRBD1. The CDR3 sequence is 15 residues long. V lost 6 bases and J lost 3; bases outside the gene matches: 6. The CDR3 reads CASSQRQGHTGELFF. DNA of the CDR3: TGTGCCAGCAGCCAAAGACAGGGGCACACCGGGGAGCTGTTTTTT.

This chain links TRBV25-1 with TRBJ2-5, with D possibly matching TRBD1 (6 bases). The CDR3 contains 15 residues. Deletions cut 8 bases from V and 3 bases from J, with 19 bases between. From germline, CDR1 is MGHDK and CDR2 SYGVNS. DNA of the CDR3: TGTGCCAGCTCACTACTGCAGGGGCTTGAAGAGACCCAGTACTTC. Translation: CASSLLQGLEETQYF.

The chain is built from TRBV20-1 and TRBJ2-5; 8 bases are a match to TRBD1. From germline, CDR1 is DFQATT and CDR2 SNEGSKA (reference sequence). The V and J ends lost 4 bases and 5 bases, in that order; junction bases with no gene match: 9. The CDR3 consists of 14 residues. CDR3 nucleotides: TGCAGTGCTATACGACTGACAGGGGTGGAGACCCAGTACTTC. This translates into CSAIRLTGVETQYF.

This clonotype was recorded at least ten times. The chain combines TRBV12-3 or TRBV12-4 with TRBJ2-5; the D call may be TRBD1 or TRBD2 (5 bases each). V lost 6 bases and J 1 base, leaving 12 bases between the germline ends. This CDR3 has 14 amino acids. CDR3 bases: TGTGCCAGCAGCTACCCCGGGACCCAAGAGACCCAGTACTTC. Protein sequence: CASSYPGTQETQYF.

This chain links TRBV4-1 with TRBJ2-5, with D possibly matching TRBD1 (6 bases). V was trimmed by 1 base and J by 1 base, leaving 10 bases between them. The germline V gene has CDR1 MGHRA and CDR2 YSYEKL. This CDR3 region has 15 residues. In nucleotides, the CDR3 is TGCGCCAGCAGCCAAGCGGACAGATTCCAAGAGACCCAGTACTTC. Its protein product is CASSQADRFQETQYF.

This chain connects TRBV5-5 to TRBJ1-4; 9 positions match TRBD1. Germline CDR1 reads SGHKS; CDR2 reads YYEKEE (reference sequence). The CDR3 is 15 residues long. J gave up 7 bases and V 4 bases, and 8 bases lay outside the gene matches. The CDR3 region is CASSPWTGAGEKLFF. The CDR3 nucleotides are TGTGCCAGCAGCCCCTGGACAGGGGCGGGTGAAAAACTGTTTTTT.

This clonotype appeared a few times. The chain recombines TRBV5-6 with TRBJ2-6; 8 bases fit TRBD1. This CDR3 has 17 amino acids. The germline V gene encodes CDR1 SGHDT and CDR2 YYEEEE. The trim removed 4 bases at V and 2 bases at J, leaving 8 bases unmatched. The CDR3 is CASSTRTGSAGANVLTF. The CDR3 region has the DNA TGTGCCAGCAGCACCCGGACAGGGTCTGCTGGGGCCAACGTCCTGACTTTC.

This sequence joins TRBV15 and TRBJ1-2; D remains unclear. The CDR3 covers 14 residues. Per the germline V gene, CDR1 is LNHNV and CDR2 is YYDKDF (reference sequence). Trimming stripped 3 bases from V and 4 bases from J, with 12 bases between. The CDR3 reads CATSSDRDTYGYTF. In DNA form, the CDR3 reads TGTGCCACCAGCAGCGACCGGGATACCTATGGCTACACCTTC. The full variable domain, its missing parts supplied by reference TRBV15 and TRBJ1-2, is DAMVIQNPRYQVTQFGKPVTLSCSQTLNHNVMYWYQQKSSQAPKLLFHYYDKDFNNEADTPDNFQSRRPNTSFCFLDIRSPGLGDTAMYLCATSSDRDTYGYTFGSGTRLTVV.

On this clonotype itself: The missing conserved phenylalanine or tryptophan at the end of this CDR3 makes a read error likely. The DNA is left out, because the CDR3 cannot be placed on it with certainty; the CDR3 is given as TCRdb lists it. The genes are TRBV7-2 and TRBJ2-5. Counting both end residues, the CDR3 totals 11 amino acids. The V gene's germline CDR1 is SGHTA and CDR2 FQGNSA. This CDR3 is CASSADPPRSV.

This rearrangement joins TRBV20-1 to TRBJ1-5; weak D call: TRBD1 (6 bases). The CDR3 extends over 12 amino acids. Germline V gene lookup returns CDR1 DFQATT and CDR2 SNEGSKA (reference sequence). CDR3 DNA: TGCAGAGTACAGGGACGGCAAGAGACCCAGCATTTT. The encoded protein is CRVQGRQETQHF.

Notes on this clonotype: A much larger clone differs from this one at a single base, so this may be a read error. This chain links TRBV2 with TRBJ2-5, with D uncertain. Germline V gives CDR1 SNHLY, CDR2 FYNNEI. The CDR3 totals 11 residues. Here the CDR3 DNA reads TGTGCCAGCAGTGACCCAGAGACCCTGTACTTC. It translates to CASSDPETLYF.

This clonotype came up many times. The rearrangement uses TRBV4-1 and TRBJ2-7; D uncertain. This CDR3 spans 15 amino acids. Trimming cost V 5 bases and J 0 bases, with 14 bases left between them. Germline V gives CDR1 MGHRA, CDR2 YSYEKL. CDR3 in DNA: TGCGCCAGCAGCTCCTCAGGCCTGAGCTCCTACGAGCAGTACTTC. As protein: CASSSSGLSSYEQYF.

This clonotype was seen a handful of times. The germline gene is not matched at one end of the junction; a read error may be the cause. V gene TRBV12-3 or TRBV12-4 combines with J gene TRBJ2-7; D might be TRBD1 or TRBD2, each matching 5 bases. The length of the CDR3 is 13 residues. DNA of the CDR3: TGTGCCAGCAGTTTAGATTTTGGGACCCCATTTAACTTC. Translation: CASSLDFGTPFNF.

This clonotype was seen more than once but under ten times. This chain uses TRBV9 with TRBJ2-5; D is uncertain. The CDR3 is made up of 12 amino acids. Germline lookup yields CDR1 SGDLS and CDR2 YYNGEE. CDR3 amino acids: CAQPAWRETQYF. CDR3 bases: TGTGCACAGCCCGCATGGCGGGAGACCCAGTACTTC.

Worth noting for this clonotype: The CDR3 does not end in the conserved phenylalanine or tryptophan, so this is likely a read error. The DNA is left out, because the CDR3 cannot be placed on it with certainty; the CDR3 is given as TCRdb lists it. The chain links TRBV5-1 to TRBJ2-5. The CDR3 is made up of 11 amino acids, end residues included. Per germline, CDR1 SGHRS and CDR2 YFSETQ. CDR3: CASSLYGAQNT.

V usage is TRBV20-1 and J usage is TRBJ1-1; D unresolved. The V gene lost 1 base and the J gene lost 1 base, with 7 bases spanning the gap. Germline values: CDR1 DFQATT, CDR2 SNEGSKA (reference sequence). The CDR3 covers 13 residues. In DNA, the CDR3 is TGCAGTGCTAGAGCGCTTGCGAACACTGAAGCTTTCTTT. This sequence encodes CSARALANTEAFF.

This chain uses TRBV7-2 with TRBJ2-7; 7 bases agree with TRBD1. Per the germline V gene, CDR1 is SGHTA and CDR2 is FQGNSA. The CDR3 covers 18 residues. The trim removed 5 bases at V and 4 bases at J, leaving 20 bases unmatched. CDR3 coding DNA: TGTGCCAGCAGCCAAGAGGCGGTAGCAGGGGGATGGGGATACGAGCAGTACTTC. Translating gives CASSQEAVAGGWGYEQYF.

This clonotype was seen at least ten times. The chain recombines TRBV5-1 with TRBJ1-2, with 7 bases fitting TRBD1. This CDR3 spans 15 amino acids. Germline V gene sequence: CDR1 SGHRS, CDR2 YFSETQ. Trimming removed 0 bases from V and 2 bases from J; junction bases left unmatched: 4. CDR3 amino acids: CASSLDGRGNYGYTF. The CDR3 region has the DNA TGCGCCAGCAGCTTGGATGGCAGGGGGAACTATGGCTACACCTTC.

The chain joins TRBV2 to TRBJ2-2; 7 bases are shared with TRBD2. Trimming cost V 5 bases and J 8 bases; bases outside gene matches: 2. The germline V gene encodes CDR1 SNHLY and CDR2 FYNNEI. The length of the CDR3 is 12 residues. CDR3 sequence reads: CASSWTSGELFF. Here the CDR3 DNA reads TGTGCCAGCAGTTGGACTAGTGGGGAGCTGTTTTTT. Supplemented by reference TRBV2 and TRBJ2-2, the full variable domain reads EPEVTQTPSHQVTQMGQEVILRCVPISNHLYFYWYRQILGQKVEFLVSFYNNEISEKSEIFDDQFSVERPDGSNFTLKIRSTKLEDSAMYFCASSWTSGELFFGEGSRLTVL.

As regards this clonotype: A single base separates this from a much larger clone, so it may be a read error. CDR3 sequence reads: CVSTGGAGETQYF. The CDR3 nucleotides are TGTGTCAGCACGGGGGGGGCTGGGGAGACCCAGTACTTC. This rearrangement joins TRBV2 to TRBJ2-5, with TRBD2 matching over 8 bases. Germline CDR1 reads SNHLY; CDR2 reads FYNNEI. The CDR3 is 13 residues long.

This chain links TRBV7-2 with TRBJ2-7; D may be TRBD1 or TRBD2 (6 bases each). Deletions cut 5 bases from V and 5 bases from J, with 22 bases between. CDR1 and CDR2 from the germline V gene are SGHTA and FQGNSA. CDR3 length equals 16 residues. DNA for the CDR3: TGTGCCAGCAGCCCCCCGGGGGCCCGAACCCTAAACGAGCAGTACTTC. Amino acid sequence: CASSPPGARTLNEQYF.

The chain recombines TRBV30 with TRBJ1-2, with D perhaps matching TRBD1 (5 bases). The CDR3 is 15 amino acids. Germline V gene sequence: CDR1 GTSNPN, CDR2 SVGIG (reference sequence). V lost 4 bases and J 6 bases, leaving 21 bases between the germline ends. DNA for the CDR3: TGTGCCTGGAAACGGATCGTGGGGCCTCCAAATGGCTACACCTTC. Translated: CAWKRIVGPPNGYTF.

The J gene is TRBJ2-3, the V gene TRBV7-9; no clear D gene. This CDR3 is built from 14 residues. Germline V CDR1 and CDR2: SEHNR, FQNEAQ (reference sequence). Trimming took off 10 bases at V and 2 bases at J, with 16 bases between the two ends. The CDR3 protein is CAIRFQEYTDTQYF. CDR3 nucleotide sequence: TGTGCCATCCGTTTCCAAGAATACACAGATACGCAGTATTTT.

This clonotype was seen a handful of times. The chain combines TRBV6-5 with TRBJ2-7; TRBD1 aligns across 10 bases. This CDR3 contains 16 residues. CDR1 and CDR2 (germline): MNHEY, SVGAGI. The J segment lost 5 bases and the V segment lost 2 bases, leaving 9 bases of the junction unmatched. CDR3 region: CASSYRDRGGLDEQYF. In DNA form, the CDR3 reads TGTGCCAGCAGTTACCGGGACAGGGGCGGTCTGGACGAGCAGTACTTC.

This chain links TRBV25-1 with TRBJ2-5; 7 nucleotides match TRBD1. From germline, CDR1 is MGHDK and CDR2 SYGVNS. CDR3 size: 14 residues. CDR3 in amino acids: CANMDRQAEETQYF. The DNA of the CDR3 is TGTGCTAACATGGACAGGCAAGCGGAAGAGACCCAGTACTTC.

This clonotype has ten or more counts. CDR3 nucleotides: TGTGCCAGCAGCTTAGACAGGGGTTCTGACGAGCAGTACTTC. As protein: CASSLDRGSDEQYF. The chain is built from TRBV7-9 and TRBJ2-7; TRBD1 matches at 7 bases. The V and J ends lost 1 base and 5 bases, in that order; junction bases with no gene match: 5. The CDR3 consists of 14 residues. Germline values: CDR1 SEHNR, CDR2 FQNEAQ (reference sequence).

The genes are TRBV5-1 and TRBJ2-2; TRBD2 matches 13 bases. Germline CDR1 and CDR2: SGHRS and YFSETQ. CDR3 size: 16 residues. V lost 5 bases, J lost 7 bases, and 8 bases stayed unmatched. The CDR3 DNA reads as TGCGCCAGCAGGCGCACTAGCGGGGGGGCCATCGGGGAGCTGTTTTTT. Its protein product is CASRRTSGGAIGELFF.